This is a list of T cell receptor beta chains from one sample in a study of T cells after yellow fever vaccination. TCRdb used MiXCR to reprocess the 5' RACE reads, holding one entry per CDR3 protein. Counted here are approximately 150,000 distinct CDR3 sequences, roughly 6.2% occurring once; the ten biggest clones make up roughly 3%. This material consisted of CD4+ T cells sorted from PBMCs, taken on the day of the first yellow fever vaccination. The origin of the receptors is a man between 18 and 29 years old who received the YFV17D yellow fever vaccine. Each CDR3 is given with its conserved first and last residue. Fields, in order: clone size, D gene, V gene, J gene, CDR3 DNA, CDR3 protein. A D gene is named only where the DNA matches it firmly. For some rows the clone size is stated as once, few or many, or as a class when expanded; others skip it.

>NA|NA|TRBV15|TRBJ1-1
TGTGCCACCAGCCCGCGGTTCGGGTGGGGGAACACTGAAGCTTTCTTT
CATSPRFGWGNTEAFF
>many|NA|TRBV20-1|TRBJ1-2
TGCAGTGCTAGGCGGGGTGGGTATGGCTACACCTTC
CSARRGGYGYTF
>NA|NA|TRBV10-3|TRBJ2-7
TGTGCCATCAGTGAACCCCCAAACTCTTACGAGCAGTACTTC
CAISEPPNSYEQYF
>many|TRBD2|TRBV7-8|TRBJ2-1
TGTGCCAGCAGCTTAGCCTCCGGGGCGGGGGGAAGGAATGAGCAGTTCTTC
CASSLASGAGGRNEQFF
>few|TRBD1|TRBV5-1|TRBJ2-7
TGCGCCAGCAGCAGAGGGACAGGGCACTTCGAGCAGTACTTC
CASSRGTGHFEQYF
>many|NA|TRBV18|TRBJ1-6
TGTGCCAGCTCACCATCCGGGGGCGATTCACCCCTCCACTTT
CASSPSGGDSPLHF
>few|NA|TRBV20-1|TRBJ2-3
TGCAGTCTTTTAGCGGAGGCTAGCACAGATACGCAGTATTTT
CSLLAEASTDTQYF
>many|TRBD2|TRBV24-1|TRBJ2-1
TGTGCCACCAGTGAGGGGGGGAATGAGCAGTTCTTC
CATSEGGNEQFF
>NA|TRBD1|TRBV10-3|TRBJ1-4
TGTGCCATCAGTGAGCGGCAGGGGGGCACTAATGAAAAACTGTTTTTT
CAISERQGGTNEKLFF
>few|TRBD2|TRBV5-1|TRBJ2-1
TGCGCCAGCAGCCCAACTAGCGGGGTTATTAACTACAATGAGCAGTTCTTC
CASSPTSGVINYNEQFF
>few|NA|TRBV5-1|TRBJ1-1
TGCGCCAGCAGCTTGGTGGCAGCTATGAACACTGAAGCTTTCTTT
CASSLVAAMNTEAFF
>many|NA|TRBV5-1|TRBJ2-5
TGCGCCAGCAGCTGGGGGACCCCTAGGTTGAAGACCCAGTACTTC
CASSWGTPRLKTQYF
>many|NA|TRBV14|TRBJ1-4
TGTGCCAGCAGCAAATCCCGAGCGAACGAAAAACTGTTTTTT
CASSKSRANEKLFF
>many|TRBD1|TRBV12-3/TRBV12-4|TRBJ2-2
TGTGCCAGCAGTTCACGACAGGGGCTCAACACCGGGGAGCTGTTTTTT
CASSSRQGLNTGELFF
>many|TRBD2|TRBV5-4|TRBJ2-1
TGTGCCAGCAGCGTAGCTCCGGGACTAGCGGGGGCCTACAATGAGCAGTTCTTC
CASSVAPGLAGAYNEQFF
>few|TRBD2|TRBV2|TRBJ2-7
TGTGCCAGCACGACTAGCGGGGTCTACGAGCAGTACTTC
CASTTSGVYEQYF
>many|TRBD1|TRBV7-9|TRBJ1-1
TGTGCCAGCAGCCGTGGACAGGCGAACACTGAAGCTTTCTTT
CASSRGQANTEAFF
>many|NA|TRBV7-8|TRBJ2-2
TGTGCCAGCAAAAAGGTTTCGAACACCGGGGAGCTGTTTTTT
CASKKVSNTGELFF
>few|TRBD1|TRBV12-3/TRBV12-4|TRBJ1-5
TGTGCCAGCAGTTTGGGACAGGGAGCGGGGGGCAATCAGCCCCAGCATTTT
CASSLGQGAGGNQPQHF
>many|NA|TRBV20-1|TRBJ1-5
TGCAGTGCTAGAGATCGGGGTCAGCCCCAGCATTTT
CSARDRGQPQHF